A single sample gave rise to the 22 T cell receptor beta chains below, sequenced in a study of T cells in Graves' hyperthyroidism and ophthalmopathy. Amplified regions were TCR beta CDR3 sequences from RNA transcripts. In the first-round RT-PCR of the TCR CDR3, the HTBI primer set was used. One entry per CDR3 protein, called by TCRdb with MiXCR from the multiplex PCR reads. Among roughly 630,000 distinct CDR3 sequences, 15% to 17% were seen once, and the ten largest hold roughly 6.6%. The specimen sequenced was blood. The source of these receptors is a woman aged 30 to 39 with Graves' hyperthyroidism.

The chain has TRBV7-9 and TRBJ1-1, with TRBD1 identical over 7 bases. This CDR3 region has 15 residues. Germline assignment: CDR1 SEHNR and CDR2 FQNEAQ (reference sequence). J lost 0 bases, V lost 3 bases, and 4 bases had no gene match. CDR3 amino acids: CASSFTGQMNTEAFF. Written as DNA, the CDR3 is TGTGCCAGCAGCTTTACGGGACAGATGAACACTGAAGCTTTCTTT.

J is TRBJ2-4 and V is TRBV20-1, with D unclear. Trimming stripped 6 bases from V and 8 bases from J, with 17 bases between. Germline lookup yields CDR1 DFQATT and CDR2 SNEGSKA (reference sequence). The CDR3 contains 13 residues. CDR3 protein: CSAPPPGLDIQYF. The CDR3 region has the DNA TGCAGTGCCCCTCCCCCAGGATTAGACATTCAGTACTTC.

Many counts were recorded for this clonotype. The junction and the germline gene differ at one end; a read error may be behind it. CDR3: CASSRSGAVYHF. As DNA, the CDR3 is TGTGCCAGCAGTCGCTCGGGAGCGGTCTATCACTTC. This chain connects TRBV6-2 or TRBV6-3 to TRBJ2-5, with D tentatively TRBD2 (6 bases). CDR1 is MNHEY, CDR2 SVGEGT, per germline. There are 12 residues in the CDR3.

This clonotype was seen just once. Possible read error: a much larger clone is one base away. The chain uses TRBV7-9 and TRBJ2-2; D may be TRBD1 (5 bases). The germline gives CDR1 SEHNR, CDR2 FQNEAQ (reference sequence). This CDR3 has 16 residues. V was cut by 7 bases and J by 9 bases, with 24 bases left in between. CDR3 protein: CASTSKGVKVSRELFF. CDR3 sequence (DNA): TGTGCCAGCACCTCAAAAGGGGTCAAAGTTAGCCGGGAGCTGTTTTTT.

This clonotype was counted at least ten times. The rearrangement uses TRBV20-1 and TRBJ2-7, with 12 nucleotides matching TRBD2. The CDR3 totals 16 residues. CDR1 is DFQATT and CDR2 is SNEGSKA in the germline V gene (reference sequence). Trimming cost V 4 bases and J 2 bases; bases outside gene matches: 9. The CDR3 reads CSAMTPSGRGAYEQYF. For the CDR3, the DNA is TGCAGTGCTATGACGCCTAGCGGGAGGGGAGCCTACGAGCAGTACTTC.

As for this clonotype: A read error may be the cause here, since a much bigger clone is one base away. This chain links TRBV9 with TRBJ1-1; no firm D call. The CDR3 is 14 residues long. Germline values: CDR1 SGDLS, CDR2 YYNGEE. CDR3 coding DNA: TGTGCCAGCAGCGCCGAAGGAGTGAACACTGAAGCTCTCTTT. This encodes CASSAEGVNTEALF.

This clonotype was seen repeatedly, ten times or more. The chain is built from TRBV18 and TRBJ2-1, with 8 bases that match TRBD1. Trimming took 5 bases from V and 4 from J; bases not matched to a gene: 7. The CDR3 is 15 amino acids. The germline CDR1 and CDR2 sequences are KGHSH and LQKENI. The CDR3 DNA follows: TGTGCCAGCTCATCCCACAGGGGGGCTTACAATGAGCAGTTCTTC. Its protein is CASSSHRGAYNEQFF. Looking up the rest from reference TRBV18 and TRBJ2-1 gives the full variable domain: NAGVMQNPRHLVRRRGQEARLRCSPMKGHSHVYWYRQLPEEGLKFMVYLQKENIIDESGMPKERFSAEFPKEGPSILRIQQVVRGDSAAYFCASSSHRGAYNEQFFGPGTRLTVL.

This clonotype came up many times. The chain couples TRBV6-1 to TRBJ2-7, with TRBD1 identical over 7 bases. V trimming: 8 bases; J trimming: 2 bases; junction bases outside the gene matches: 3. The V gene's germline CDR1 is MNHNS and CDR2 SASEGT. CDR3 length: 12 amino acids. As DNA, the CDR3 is TGTGCCAGCCGGGACAGAGCCTACGAGCAGTACTTC. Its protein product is CASRDRAYEQYF.

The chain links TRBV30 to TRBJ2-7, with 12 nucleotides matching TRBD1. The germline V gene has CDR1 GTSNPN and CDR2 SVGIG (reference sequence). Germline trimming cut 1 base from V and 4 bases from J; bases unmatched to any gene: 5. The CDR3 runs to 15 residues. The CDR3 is CAWSEGQGALYEQYF. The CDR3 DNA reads TGTGCCTGGAGTGAGGGACAGGGGGCGCTATACGAGCAGTACTTC.

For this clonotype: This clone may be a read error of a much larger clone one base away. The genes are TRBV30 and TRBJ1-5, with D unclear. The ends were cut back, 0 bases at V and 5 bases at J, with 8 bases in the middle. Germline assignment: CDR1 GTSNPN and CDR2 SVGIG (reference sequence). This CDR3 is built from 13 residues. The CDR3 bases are TGTGCCTGGAGTGTACTGGAGGATCAGCCCCAGCATTTT. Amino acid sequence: CAWSVLEDQPQHF. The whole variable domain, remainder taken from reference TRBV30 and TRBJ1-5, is SQTIHQWPATLVQPVGSPLSLECTVEGTSNPNLYWYRQAAGRGLQLLFYSVGIGQISSEVPQNLSASRPQDRQFILSSKKLLLSDSGFYLCAWSVLEDQPQHFGDGTRLSIL.

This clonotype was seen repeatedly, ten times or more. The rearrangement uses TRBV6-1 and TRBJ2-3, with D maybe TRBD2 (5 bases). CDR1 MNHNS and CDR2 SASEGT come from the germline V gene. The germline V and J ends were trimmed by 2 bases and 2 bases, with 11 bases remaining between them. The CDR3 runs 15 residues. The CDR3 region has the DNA TGTGCCAGCAGTGAATCAGAGACTAACACAGATACGCAGTATTTT. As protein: CASSESETNTDTQYF.

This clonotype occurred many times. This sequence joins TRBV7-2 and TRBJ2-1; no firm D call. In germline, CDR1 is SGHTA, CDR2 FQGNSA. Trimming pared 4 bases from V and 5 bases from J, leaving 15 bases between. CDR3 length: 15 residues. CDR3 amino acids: CASSSLGLLDNEQFF. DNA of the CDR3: TGTGCCAGCAGCTCCCTGGGTCTTCTAGACAATGAGCAGTTCTTC.

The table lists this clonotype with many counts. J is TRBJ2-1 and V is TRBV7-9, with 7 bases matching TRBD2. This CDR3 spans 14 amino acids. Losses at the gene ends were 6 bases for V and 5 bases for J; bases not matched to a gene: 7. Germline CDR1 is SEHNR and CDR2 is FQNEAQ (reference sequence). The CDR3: CASSRDYINNEQFF. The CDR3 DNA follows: TGTGCCAGCAGTAGGGACTACATCAACAATGAGCAGTTCTTC.

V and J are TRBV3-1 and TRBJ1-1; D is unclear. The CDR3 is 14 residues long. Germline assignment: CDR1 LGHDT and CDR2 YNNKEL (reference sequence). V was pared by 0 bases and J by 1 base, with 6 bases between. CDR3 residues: CASSQDTENTEAFF. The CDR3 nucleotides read TGTGCCAGCAGCCAAGACACAGAGAACACTGAAGCTTTCTTT.

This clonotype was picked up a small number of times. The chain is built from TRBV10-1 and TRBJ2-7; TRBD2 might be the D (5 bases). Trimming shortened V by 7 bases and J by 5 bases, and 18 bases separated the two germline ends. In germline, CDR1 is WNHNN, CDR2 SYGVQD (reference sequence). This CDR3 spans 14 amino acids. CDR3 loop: CASTELEVRNEQYF. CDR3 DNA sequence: TGCGCCAGCACCGAGTTGGAGGTGCGGAACGAGCAGTACTTC.

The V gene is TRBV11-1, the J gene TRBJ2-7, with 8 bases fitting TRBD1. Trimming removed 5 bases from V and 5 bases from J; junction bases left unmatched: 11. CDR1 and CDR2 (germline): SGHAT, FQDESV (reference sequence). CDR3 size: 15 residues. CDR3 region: CASSAGQGGRNEQYF. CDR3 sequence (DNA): TGTGCCAGCAGCGCCGGACAGGGCGGGCGGAACGAGCAGTACTTC.

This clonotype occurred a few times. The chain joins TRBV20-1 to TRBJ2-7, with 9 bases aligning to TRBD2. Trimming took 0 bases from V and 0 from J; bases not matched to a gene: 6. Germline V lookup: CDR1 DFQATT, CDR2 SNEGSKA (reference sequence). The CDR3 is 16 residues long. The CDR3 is CSARDPRSGSSYEQYF. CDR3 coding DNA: TGCAGTGCTAGAGATCCGCGTAGCGGGAGCTCCTACGAGCAGTACTTC.

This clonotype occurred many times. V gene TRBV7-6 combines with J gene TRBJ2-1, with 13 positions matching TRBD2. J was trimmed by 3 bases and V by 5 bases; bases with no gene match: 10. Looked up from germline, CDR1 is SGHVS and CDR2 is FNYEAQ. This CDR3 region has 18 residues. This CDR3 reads CASSAYWTSGGDYNEQFF. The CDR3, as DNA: TGTGCCAGCAGCGCCTACTGGACTAGCGGGGGAGACTACAATGAGCAGTTCTTC.

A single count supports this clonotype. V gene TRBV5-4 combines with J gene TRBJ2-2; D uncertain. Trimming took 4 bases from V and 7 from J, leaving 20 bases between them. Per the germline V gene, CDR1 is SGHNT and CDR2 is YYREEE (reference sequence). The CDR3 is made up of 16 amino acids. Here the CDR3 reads CASSPMDGAAIGELFF. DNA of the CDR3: TGTGCCAGCAGCCCTATGGACGGAGCCGCAATCGGGGAGCTGTTTTTT.

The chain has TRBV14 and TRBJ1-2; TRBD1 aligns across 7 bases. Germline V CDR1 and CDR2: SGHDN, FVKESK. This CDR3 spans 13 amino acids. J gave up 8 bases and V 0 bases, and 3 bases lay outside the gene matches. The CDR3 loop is CASSQDAGGGYTF. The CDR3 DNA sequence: TGTGCCAGCAGCCAAGACGCAGGGGGGGGCTACACCTTC.

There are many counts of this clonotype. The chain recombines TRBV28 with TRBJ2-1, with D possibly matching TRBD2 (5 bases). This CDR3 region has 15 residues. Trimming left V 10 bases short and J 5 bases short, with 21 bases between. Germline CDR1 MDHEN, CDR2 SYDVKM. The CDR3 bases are TGTGCCACATCAAAAGGGAGTGGATTAGACAATGAGCAGTTCTTC. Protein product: CATSKGSGLDNEQFF.

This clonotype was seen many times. CDR3: CASSQTTETQYF. The CDR3 DNA reads as TGTGCCAGCAGCCAAACTACTGAGACCCAGTACTTC. The V gene is TRBV3-1, the J gene TRBJ2-5; D call uncertain. Germline V lookup: CDR1 LGHDT, CDR2 YNNKEL (reference sequence). The germline V and J ends were trimmed by 2 bases and 5 bases, with 6 bases remaining between them. The CDR3 spans 12 residues.